This T cell receptor (beta chain) was documented in a study of T cell responses to AZD1222 COVID-19 vaccine. Study-level findings and limits: Spike-specific TCR depth and breadth grew after two AZD1222 doses. Spike-wide coverage was observed for vaccine-associated CD4 TCRs, with dominant responses at 160-218 and 743-854. Most donors were white British and more were female, and clonal diversity was possibly underestimated.

Repertoires were generated with immunoSEQ multiplex PCR, while TCRdb's copy carries only in-frame clones and drops some. The table lists around 200,000 clones, around nine tenths of them singletons. About this clone: Its specificity is not known.

There are 16 residues in the CDR3. Trimming left V 5 bases short and J 3 bases short, with 19 bases between. Looked up from germline, CDR1 is SGHTA and CDR2 is FQGTGA. Sample: peripheral blood, taken on day 0 of AZD1222 vaccination. The origin of this receptor is an adult in good health. V and J are TRBV7-3 and TRBJ1-1; D call uncertain. CDR3 in amino acids: CASSPRYEDLDTEAFF. The CDR3 DNA sequence: TGTGCCAGCAGCCCGAGGTACGAAGACCTGGACACTGAAGCTTTCTTT.